The 20 T cell receptor beta chains below all came from one sample that was sequenced in a study of blood T cell repertoires in COVID-19. The data were produced by immunoSEQ multiplex PCR, yet TCRdb's version contains in-frame clones alone and is incomplete. The repertoire has some 200,000 clones, 88% of them found once; the top ten carry approximately 2.7%. Sequencing was carried out using PBMCs or T cells enriched from blood (not recorded which). These receptors were taken from a woman in her twenties or thirties who had recovered from COVID-19.

The chain is built from TRBV5-1 and TRBJ2-7, with 9 positions matching TRBD1. Germline V gives CDR1 SGHRS, CDR2 YFSETQ. The V segment lost 2 bases and the J segment 7 bases; nucleotides outside the gene matches: 7. The CDR3 spans 14 residues. Here the CDR3 reads CASSLLRQGGEQYF. The CDR3 coding sequence is TGCGCCAGCAGCTTACTTAGACAGGGGGGTGAGCAGTACTTC.

The chain couples TRBV4-1 to TRBJ2-7, with a tentative D call TRBD2 (7 bases). Germline CDR1 MGHRA, CDR2 YSYEKL. The CDR3 has 14 amino acids. The ends were cut back, 4 bases at V and 2 bases at J, with 12 bases in the middle. The CDR3: CASSPGEGAYEQYF. The DNA of the CDR3 is TGCGCCAGCAGCCCTGGGGAGGGGGCCTACGAGCAGTACTTC.

This chain joins TRBV6-4 and TRBJ2-5; possibly TRBD2 for D (6 bases). CDR3 size: 14 residues. The germline gives CDR1 MRHNA, CDR2 SNTAGT. V dropped 6 bases and J dropped 5 bases, with 16 bases sitting between them. The CDR3 loop is CASRPTSTSETQYF. In DNA, the CDR3 is TGTGCCAGCAGACCGACTAGTACGAGCGAGACCCAGTACTTC.

The chain has TRBV3-1 (or the pseudogene TRBV3-2) and TRBJ1-1; D is unresolved. Trimming took off 0 bases at V and 0 bases at J, with 8 bases between the two ends. Germline V gene sequence: CDR1 LGHDT, CDR2 YNNKEL (reference sequence). This CDR3 comprises 15 residues. The CDR3, as DNA: TGTGCCAGCAGCCAAGATCTCTACCTGAACACTGAAGCTTTCTTT. It yields the protein CASSQDLYLNTEAFF.

The rearrangement links TRBV11-2 to TRBJ1-5; D remains unclear. Between the trimmed V and J ends, which lost 5 bases and 5 bases, there was a span of 13 bases. From germline, CDR1 is SGHAT and CDR2 FQNNGV. The CDR3 consists of 14 residues. Here the CDR3 DNA reads TGTGCCAGCAGCGCATCAGAGACACATCAGCCCCAGCATTTT. This gives the protein CASSASETHQPQHF.

The V call is TRBV9, the J call TRBJ2-2, with 7 nucleotides matching TRBD2. V lost 2 bases and J lost 7; bases outside the gene matches: 8. The length of the CDR3 is 15 residues. Germline lookup yields CDR1 SGDLS and CDR2 YYNGEE. The CDR3 sequence: CASSVASGVVGELFF. Written as DNA, the CDR3 is TGTGCCAGCAGCGTTGCGAGCGGGGTAGTCGGGGAGCTGTTTTTT.

The chain recombines TRBV7-2 with TRBJ1-5, with D possibly being TRBD1 (6 bases). V was clipped by 2 bases and J by 1 base, with 12 bases between them. CDR1 and CDR2 (germline): SGHTA, FQGNSA. This CDR3 spans 16 amino acids. The CDR3 region is CASSLWGPGSNQPQHF. The CDR3 bases are TGTGCCAGCAGCTTATGGGGGCCTGGGAGCAATCAGCCCCAGCATTTT. Using reference TRBV7-2 and TRBJ1-5 for the parts outside the CDR3, the full variable domain is GAGVSQSPSNKVTEKGKDVELRCDPISGHTALYWYRQSLGQGLEFLIYFQGNSAPDKSGLPSDRFSAERTGGSVSTLTIQRTQQEDSAVYLCASSLWGPGSNQPQHFGDGTRLSIL.

The CDR3 loop is CASSIGRLAGVVAKNIQYF. The CDR3, as DNA: TGTGCCAGTAGTATAGGACGACTAGCGGGGGTGGTAGCCAAAAACATTCAGTACTTC. The J gene is TRBJ2-4, the V gene TRBV19; 12 nucleotides agree with TRBD2. J lost 0 bases, V lost 1 base, and 7 bases had no gene match. Germline CDR1 is LNHDA and CDR2 is SQIVND (reference sequence). The CDR3 consists of 19 residues.

This rearrangement joins TRBV3-1 (or the pseudogene TRBV3-2) to TRBJ2-1; no clear D gene. The V end lost 1 base, the J end lost 5 bases, and 6 bases lay between the germline ends. Germline lookup yields CDR1 LGHDT and CDR2 YNNKEL (reference sequence). The CDR3 is 13 amino acids. The CDR3 region is CASSQGGDNEQFF. CDR3 sequence (DNA): TGTGCCAGCAGCCAAGGAGGAGACAATGAGCAGTTCTTC.

CDR3 in DNA: TGTGCCAGTAGTATGGAGGGACTTAATTCACCCCTCCACTTT. Protein: CASSMEGLNSPLHF. V usage is TRBV19 and J usage is TRBJ1-6, with a tentative D call TRBD1 (5 bases). Trimming stripped 3 bases from V and 6 bases from J, with 9 bases between. The CDR3 runs to 14 residues. From germline, CDR1 is LNHDA and CDR2 SQIVND (reference sequence).

The chain employs TRBV4-1 and TRBJ1-2; D ambiguous. Trimming shortened V by 0 bases and J by 3 bases, and 14 bases separated the two germline ends. The germline V gene encodes CDR1 MGHRA and CDR2 YSYEKL. The CDR3 is 16 residues long. The CDR3 here is CASSQESGDLDYGYTF. The CDR3 nucleotides are TGCGCCAGCAGCCAAGAAAGCGGGGATCTGGACTATGGCTACACCTTC.

This rearrangement joins TRBV6-4 to TRBJ2-7; D gene unclear. V lost 3 bases to trimming and J lost 2 bases, with 11 bases between them. CDR1 and CDR2 from the germline V gene are MRHNA and SNTAGT. The CDR3 runs to 14 residues. The DNA of the CDR3 is TGTGCCAGCAGTGAATGGGCCGGCCCCTACGAGCAGTACTTC. Protein: CASSEWAGPYEQYF.

The CDR3 bases are TGTGCCACCAGCAGAGCCCGCGGGGGCACTGAAGCTTTCTTT. Translation gives CATSRARGGTEAFF. The chain employs TRBV15 and TRBJ1-1, with D perhaps matching TRBD1 (5 bases). Germline V gene data show CDR1 as LNHNV and CDR2 as YYDKDF (reference sequence). Trimming removed 1 base at V and 4 bases at J, with 10 bases between. The CDR3 is 14 residues long.

The chain has TRBV19 and TRBJ1-1; 8 nucleotides line up with TRBD1. CDR1 LNHDA and CDR2 SQIVND come from the germline V gene (reference sequence). J lost 10 bases, V lost 3 bases, and 13 bases had no gene match. This CDR3 is 15 amino acids long. CDR3 nucleotide sequence: TGTGCCAGTAGTATGGTGAAGCAGGGGGCGTTTCGAGCTTTCTTT. Residues: CASSMVKQGAFRAFF. Combining the CDR3 with reference TRBV19 and TRBJ1-1 gives the whole variable domain DGGITQSPKYLFRKEGQNVTLSCEQNLNHDAMYWYRQDPGQGLRLIYYSQIVNDFQKGDIAEGYSVSREKKESFPLTVTSAQKNPTAFYLCASSMVKQGAFRAFFGQGTRLTVV.

This clone has only a few counts. The chain carries TRBV4-2 and TRBJ2-2; 7 bases are a match to TRBD2. The germline V gene has CDR1 LGHNA and CDR2 YNFKEQ. The CDR3 totals 16 residues. The J segment lost 0 bases and the V segment lost 1 base, leaving 2 bases of the junction unmatched. The CDR3 loop is CASSQGRGANTGELFF. CDR3 bases: TGTGCCAGCAGCCAAGGTCGGGGGGCGAACACCGGGGAGCTGTTTTTT.

The genes are TRBV4-2 and TRBJ2-5, with TRBD2 as a possible D gene (5 bases). The germline CDR1 and CDR2 sequences are LGHNA and YNFKEQ. This CDR3 is 13 amino acids long. V was clipped by 2 bases and J by 3 bases, with 7 bases between them. The CDR3 here is CASSQTGKETQYF. CDR3 nucleotide sequence: TGTGCCAGCAGCCAAACGGGGAAAGAGACCCAGTACTTC.

Remarks on this clone: One end of the junction varies from germline; a read error may be responsible. This chain links TRBV13 with TRBJ1-2; 9 bases map to TRBD1. This CDR3 spans 13 amino acids. Germline assignment: CDR1 PRHDT and CDR2 FYEKMQ (reference sequence). This CDR3 is CASSLGTGPGYTF. CDR3 DNA: TGTGCCAGCAGTTTAGGGACAGGGCCTGGCTACACCTTC. Drawing the rest from reference TRBV13 and TRBJ1-2, the complete variable domain is AAGVIQSPRHLIKEKRETATLKCYPIPRHDTVYWYQQGPGQDPQFLISFYEKMQSDKGSIPDRFSAQQFSDYHSELNMSSLELGDSALYFCASSLGTGPGYTFGSGTRLTVV.

There are a few counts of this clone. This rearrangement joins TRBV4-2 to TRBJ2-7, with TRBD1 matching over 11 bases. With 3 bases clipped from V and 4 bases from J, the junction kept 11 bases outside the gene matches. CDR3 length: 17 amino acids. CDR1 and CDR2 (germline): LGHNA, YNFKEQ. The chain's CDR3 is CASSQWQFRDRGYEQYF. The CDR3 DNA sequence: TGTGCCAGCAGCCAGTGGCAATTCCGGGACAGGGGGTACGAGCAGTACTTC.

The rearrangement uses TRBV12-3 or TRBV12-4 and TRBJ1-1; perhaps TRBD1 as D (6 bases). V lost 4 bases, J lost 6 bases, and 9 bases lay in between. The CDR3 length is 12 residues. CDR3 nucleotides: TGTGCCAGCAGTTCTACAGGGCCTGAAGCTTTCTTT. Its translation is CASSSTGPEAFF.

The V call is TRBV5-1, the J call TRBJ2-7; possibly TRBD1 for D (6 bases). Trimming removed 1 base at V and 0 bases at J, with 14 bases between. Per the germline V gene, CDR1 is SGHRS and CDR2 is YFSETQ. CDR3 length: 16 residues. CDR3 bases: TGCGCCAGCAGCTTGACAACAGGGTCCCACTCCTACGAGCAGTACTTC. Amino acids: CASSLTTGSHSYEQYF.